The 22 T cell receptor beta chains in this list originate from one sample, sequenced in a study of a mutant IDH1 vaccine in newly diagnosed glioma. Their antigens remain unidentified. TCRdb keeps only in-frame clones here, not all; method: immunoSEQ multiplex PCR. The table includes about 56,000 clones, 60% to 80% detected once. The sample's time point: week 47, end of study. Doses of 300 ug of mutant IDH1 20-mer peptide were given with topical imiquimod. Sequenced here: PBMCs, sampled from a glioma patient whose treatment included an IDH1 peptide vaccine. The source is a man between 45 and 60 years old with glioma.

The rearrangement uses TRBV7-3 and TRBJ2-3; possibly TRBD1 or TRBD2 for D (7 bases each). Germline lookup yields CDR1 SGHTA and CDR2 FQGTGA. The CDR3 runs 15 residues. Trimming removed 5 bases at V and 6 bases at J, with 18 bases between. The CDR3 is CASSPTGAGGDTQYF. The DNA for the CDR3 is TGTGCCAGCAGCCCAACAGGGGCCGGGGGGGATACGCAGTATTTT. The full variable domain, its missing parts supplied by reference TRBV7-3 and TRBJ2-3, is GAGVSQTPSNKVTEKGKYVELRCDPISGHTALYWYRQSLGQGPEFLIYFQGTGAADDSGLPNDRFFAVRPEGSVSTLKIQRTERGDSAVYLCASSPTGAGGDTQYFGPGTRLTVL.

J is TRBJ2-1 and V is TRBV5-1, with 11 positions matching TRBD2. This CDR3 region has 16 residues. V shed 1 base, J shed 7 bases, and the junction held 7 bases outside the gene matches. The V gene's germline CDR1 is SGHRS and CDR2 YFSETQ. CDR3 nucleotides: TGCGCCAGCAGCTTGTCGCTAGCGGGGGGTTATAATGAGCAGTTCTTC. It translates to CASSLSLAGGYNEQFF.

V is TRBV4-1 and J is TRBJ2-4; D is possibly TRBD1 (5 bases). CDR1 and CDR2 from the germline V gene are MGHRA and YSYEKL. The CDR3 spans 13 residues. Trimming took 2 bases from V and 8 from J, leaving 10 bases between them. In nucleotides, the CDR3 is TGCGCCAGCAGCCAAAACCTAGGGGACATTCAGTACTTC. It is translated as CASSQNLGDIQYF.

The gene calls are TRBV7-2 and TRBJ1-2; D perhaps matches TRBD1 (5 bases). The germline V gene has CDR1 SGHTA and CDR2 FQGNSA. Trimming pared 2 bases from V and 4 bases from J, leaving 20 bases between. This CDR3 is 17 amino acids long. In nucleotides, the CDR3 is TGTGCCAGCAGCTTATCCGGGCAGGGTTTCCCATTCTATGGCTACACCTTC. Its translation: CASSLSGQGFPFYGYTF.

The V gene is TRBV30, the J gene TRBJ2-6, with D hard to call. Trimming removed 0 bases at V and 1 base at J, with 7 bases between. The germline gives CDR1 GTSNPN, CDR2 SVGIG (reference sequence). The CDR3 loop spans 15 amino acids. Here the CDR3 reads CAWSVLGSGANVLTF. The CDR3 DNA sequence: TGTGCCTGGAGTGTACTCGGTTCTGGGGCCAACGTCCTGACTTTC.

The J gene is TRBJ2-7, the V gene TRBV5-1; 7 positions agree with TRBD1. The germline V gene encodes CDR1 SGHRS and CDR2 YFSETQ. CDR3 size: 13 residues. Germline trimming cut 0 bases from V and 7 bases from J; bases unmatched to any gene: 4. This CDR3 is CASSLAGGREQYF. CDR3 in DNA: TGCGCCAGCAGCTTGGCAGGGGGTCGGGAGCAGTACTTC.

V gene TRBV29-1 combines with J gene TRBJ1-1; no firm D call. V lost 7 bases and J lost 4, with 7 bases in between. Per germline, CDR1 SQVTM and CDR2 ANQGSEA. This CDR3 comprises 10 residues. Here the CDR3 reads CSAGTTEAFF. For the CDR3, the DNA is TGCAGCGCCGGCACCACTGAAGCTTTCTTT. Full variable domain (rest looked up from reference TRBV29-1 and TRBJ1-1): SAVISQKPSRDICQRGTSLTIQCQVDSQVTMMFWYRQQPGQSLTLIATANQGSEATYESGFVIDKFPISRPNLTFSTLTVSNMSPEDSSIYLCSAGTTEAFFGQGTRLTVV.

The CDR3 DNA follows: TGCGCCAGCAGCGTTACCGGGACATCAGATGAAAAACTGTTTTTT. It encodes CASSVTGTSDEKLFF. The rearrangement joins TRBV5-1 to TRBJ1-4; D may be TRBD1 (6 bases). The CDR3 loop spans 15 amino acids. The V end was cut by 4 bases, the J end by 6 bases, with 16 bases between. Germline V gene lookup returns CDR1 SGHRS and CDR2 YFSETQ.

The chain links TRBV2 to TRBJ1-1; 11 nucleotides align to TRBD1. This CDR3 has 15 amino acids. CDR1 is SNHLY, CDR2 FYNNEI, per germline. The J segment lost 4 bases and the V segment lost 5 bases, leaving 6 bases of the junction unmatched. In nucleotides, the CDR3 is TGTGCCAGCAGTCCGGGGACAGGGGGGAGCACTGAAGCTTTCTTT. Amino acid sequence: CASSPGTGGSTEAFF.

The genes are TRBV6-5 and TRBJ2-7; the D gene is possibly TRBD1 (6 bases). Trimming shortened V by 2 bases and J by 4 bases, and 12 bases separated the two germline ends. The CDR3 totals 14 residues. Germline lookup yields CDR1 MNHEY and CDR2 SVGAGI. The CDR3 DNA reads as TGTGCCAGCAGTTACAAAGTAAGGGGGTACGAGCAGTACTTC. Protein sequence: CASSYKVRGYEQYF.

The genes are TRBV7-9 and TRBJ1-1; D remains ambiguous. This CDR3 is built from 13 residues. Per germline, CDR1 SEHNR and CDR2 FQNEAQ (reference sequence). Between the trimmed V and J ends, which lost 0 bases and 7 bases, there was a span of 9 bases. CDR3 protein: CASSLASAREAFF. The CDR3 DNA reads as TGTGCCAGCAGCTTAGCGAGCGCCCGTGAAGCTTTCTTT.

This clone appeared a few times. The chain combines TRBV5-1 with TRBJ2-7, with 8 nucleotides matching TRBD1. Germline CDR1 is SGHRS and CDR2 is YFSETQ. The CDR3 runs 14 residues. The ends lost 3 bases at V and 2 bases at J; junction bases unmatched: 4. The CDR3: CASSYGTGTYEQYF. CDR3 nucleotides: TGCGCCAGCAGCTACGGGACAGGAACCTACGAGCAGTACTTC.

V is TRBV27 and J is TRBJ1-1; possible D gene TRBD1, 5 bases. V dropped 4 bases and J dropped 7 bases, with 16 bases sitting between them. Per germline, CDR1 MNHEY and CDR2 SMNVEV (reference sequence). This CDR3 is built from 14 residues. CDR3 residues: CASSWAGAISEAFF. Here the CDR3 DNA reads TGTGCCAGCAGTTGGGCCGGGGCCATCAGTGAAGCTTTCTTT.

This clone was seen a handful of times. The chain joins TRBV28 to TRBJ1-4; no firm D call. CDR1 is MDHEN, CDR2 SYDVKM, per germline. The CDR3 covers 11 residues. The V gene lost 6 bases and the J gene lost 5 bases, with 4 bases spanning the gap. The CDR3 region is CASSHNEKLFF. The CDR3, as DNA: TGTGCCAGCAGCCACAATGAAAAACTGTTTTTT. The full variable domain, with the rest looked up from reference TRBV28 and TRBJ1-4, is DVKVTQSSRYLVKRTGEKVFLECVQDMDHENMFWYRQDPGLGLRLIYFSYDVKMKEKGDIPEGYSVSREKKERFSLILESASTNQTSMYLCASSHNEKLFFGSGTQLSVL.

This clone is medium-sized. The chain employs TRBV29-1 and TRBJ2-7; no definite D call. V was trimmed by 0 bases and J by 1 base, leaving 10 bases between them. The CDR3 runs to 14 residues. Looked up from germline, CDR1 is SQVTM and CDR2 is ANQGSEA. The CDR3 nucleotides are TGCAGCGTTGAAGAGGATAGCAGGTCCTACGAGCAGTACTTC. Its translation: CSVEEDSRSYEQYF.

CDR3: CASSGLATTGELFF. Written as DNA, the CDR3 is TGCGCCAGCAGTGGACTAGCGACCACCGGGGAGCTGTTTTTT. The chain combines TRBV10-1 with TRBJ2-2; 8 nucleotides match TRBD2. Germline V gives CDR1 WNHNN, CDR2 SYGVQD (reference sequence). The CDR3 covers 14 residues. Trimming at V came to 4 bases and at J to 4 bases, leaving 2 bases not matched to a gene.

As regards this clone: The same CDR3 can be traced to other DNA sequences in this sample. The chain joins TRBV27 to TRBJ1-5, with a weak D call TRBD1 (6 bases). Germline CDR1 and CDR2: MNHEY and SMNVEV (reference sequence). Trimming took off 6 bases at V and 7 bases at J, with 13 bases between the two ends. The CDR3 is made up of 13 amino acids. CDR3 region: CASSSGGGQPQHF. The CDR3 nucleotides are TGTGCCAGCAGCTCCGGGGGGGGCCAGCCCCAGCATTTT.

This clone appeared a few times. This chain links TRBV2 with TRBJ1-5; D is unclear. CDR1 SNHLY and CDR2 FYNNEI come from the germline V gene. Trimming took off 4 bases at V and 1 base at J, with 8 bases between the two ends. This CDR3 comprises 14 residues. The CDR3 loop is CASSGGVSNQPQHF. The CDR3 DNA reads TGTGCCAGCAGTGGCGGGGTCAGCAATCAGCCCCAGCATTTT.

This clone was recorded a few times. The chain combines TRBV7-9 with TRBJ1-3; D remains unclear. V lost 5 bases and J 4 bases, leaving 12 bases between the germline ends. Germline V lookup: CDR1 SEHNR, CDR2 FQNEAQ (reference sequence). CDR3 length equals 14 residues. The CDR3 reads CASSRGGNGNTIYF. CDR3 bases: TGTGCCAGCAGCCGAGGAGGGAACGGAAACACCATATATTTT. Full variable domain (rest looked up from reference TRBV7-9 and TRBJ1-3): DTGVSQNPRHKITKRGQNVTFRCDPISEHNRLYWYRQTLGQGPEFLTYFQNEAQLEKSRLLSDRFSAERPKGSFSTLEIQRTEQGDSAMYLCASSRGGNGNTIYFGEGSWLTVV.

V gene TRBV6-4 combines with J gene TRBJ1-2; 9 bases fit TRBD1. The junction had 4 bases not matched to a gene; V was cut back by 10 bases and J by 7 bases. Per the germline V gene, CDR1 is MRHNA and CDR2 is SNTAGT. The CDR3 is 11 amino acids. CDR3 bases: TGTGCCACCACAGGGGGCGCTGGCTACACCTTC. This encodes CATTGGAGYTF.

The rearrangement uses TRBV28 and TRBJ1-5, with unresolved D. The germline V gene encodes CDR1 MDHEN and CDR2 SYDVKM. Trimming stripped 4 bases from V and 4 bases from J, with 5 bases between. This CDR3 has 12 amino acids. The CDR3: CASSSLNQPQHF. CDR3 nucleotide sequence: TGTGCCAGCAGTTCGCTAAATCAGCCCCAGCATTTT.

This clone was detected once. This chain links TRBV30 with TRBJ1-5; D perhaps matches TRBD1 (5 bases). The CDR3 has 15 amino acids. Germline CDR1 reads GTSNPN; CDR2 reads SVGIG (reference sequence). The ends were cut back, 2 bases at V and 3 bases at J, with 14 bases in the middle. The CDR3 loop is CAWSRGAGNNQPQHF. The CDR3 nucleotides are TGTGCCTGGAGTCGCGGGGCGGGGAACAATCAGCCCCAGCATTTT.